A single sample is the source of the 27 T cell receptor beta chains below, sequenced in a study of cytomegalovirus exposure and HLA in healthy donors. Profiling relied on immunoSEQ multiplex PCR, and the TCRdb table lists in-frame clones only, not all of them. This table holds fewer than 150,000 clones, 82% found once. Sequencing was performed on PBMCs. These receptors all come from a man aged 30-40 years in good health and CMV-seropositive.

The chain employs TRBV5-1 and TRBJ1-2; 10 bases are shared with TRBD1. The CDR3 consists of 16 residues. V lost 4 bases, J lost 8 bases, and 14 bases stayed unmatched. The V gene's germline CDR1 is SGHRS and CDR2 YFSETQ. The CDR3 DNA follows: TGCGCCAGCAGCCCGACAGGGGGCGCCGGGGTAGGCGGCTACACCTTC. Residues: CASSPTGGAGVGGYTF.

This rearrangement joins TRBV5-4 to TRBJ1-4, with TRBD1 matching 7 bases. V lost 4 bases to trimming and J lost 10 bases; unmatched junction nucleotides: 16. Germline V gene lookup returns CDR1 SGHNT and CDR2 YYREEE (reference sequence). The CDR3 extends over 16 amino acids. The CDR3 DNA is TGTGCCAGCAGCACTACAGGGGCAGGGGAGTCGGGAAAACTGTTTTTT. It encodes CASSTTGAGESGKLFF.

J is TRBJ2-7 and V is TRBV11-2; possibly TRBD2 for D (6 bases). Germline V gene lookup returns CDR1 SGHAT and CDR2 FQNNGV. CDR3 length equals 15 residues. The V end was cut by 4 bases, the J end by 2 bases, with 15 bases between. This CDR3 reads CASSWRGSGAYEQYF. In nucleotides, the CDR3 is TGTGCCAGCAGCTGGAGGGGTAGCGGAGCCTACGAGCAGTACTTC. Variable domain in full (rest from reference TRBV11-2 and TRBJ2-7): EAGVAQSPRYKIIEKRQSVAFWCNPISGHATLYWYQQILGQGPKLLIQFQNNGVVDDSQLPKDRFSAERLKGVDSTLKIQPAKLEDSAVYLCASSWRGSGAYEQYFGPGTRLTVT.

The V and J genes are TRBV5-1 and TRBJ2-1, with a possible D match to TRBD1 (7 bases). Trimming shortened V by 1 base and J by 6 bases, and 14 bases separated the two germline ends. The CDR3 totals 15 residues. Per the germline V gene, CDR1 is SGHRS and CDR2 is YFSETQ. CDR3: CASSLRAGGRNEQFF. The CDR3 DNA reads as TGCGCCAGCAGCTTGCGGGCAGGGGGGCGCAATGAGCAGTTCTTC.

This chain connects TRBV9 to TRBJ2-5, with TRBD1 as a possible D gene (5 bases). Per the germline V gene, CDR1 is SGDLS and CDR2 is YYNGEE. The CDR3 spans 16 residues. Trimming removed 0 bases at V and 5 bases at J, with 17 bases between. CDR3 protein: CASSVDQGHRVETQYF. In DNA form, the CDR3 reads TGTGCCAGCAGCGTAGATCAAGGACATCGGGTGGAGACCCAGTACTTC.

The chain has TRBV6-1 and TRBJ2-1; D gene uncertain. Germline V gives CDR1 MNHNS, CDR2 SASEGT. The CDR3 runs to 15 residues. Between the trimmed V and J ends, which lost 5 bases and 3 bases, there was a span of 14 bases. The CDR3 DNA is TGTGCCAGCAGTAAGCACCCTACCGACTACAATGAGCAGTTCTTC. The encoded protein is CASSKHPTDYNEQFF.

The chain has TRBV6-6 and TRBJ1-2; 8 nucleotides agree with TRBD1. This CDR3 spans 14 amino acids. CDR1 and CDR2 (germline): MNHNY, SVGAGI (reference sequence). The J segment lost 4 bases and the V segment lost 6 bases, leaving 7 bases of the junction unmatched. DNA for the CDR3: TGTGCCAGCAGCCCCGGACAGGGCCTCTATGGCTACACCTTC. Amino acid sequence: CASSPGQGLYGYTF.

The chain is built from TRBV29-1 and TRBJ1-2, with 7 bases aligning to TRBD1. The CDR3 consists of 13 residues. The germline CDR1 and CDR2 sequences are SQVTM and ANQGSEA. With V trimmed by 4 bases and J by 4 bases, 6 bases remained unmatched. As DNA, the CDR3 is TGCAGCGTTGGGACAGGAGGAAGCTATGGCTACACCTTC. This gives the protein CSVGTGGSYGYTF.

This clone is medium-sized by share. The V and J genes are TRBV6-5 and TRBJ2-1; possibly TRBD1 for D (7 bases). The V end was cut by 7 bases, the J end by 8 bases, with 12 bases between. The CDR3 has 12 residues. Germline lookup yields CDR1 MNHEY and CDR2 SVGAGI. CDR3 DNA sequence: TGTGCCAGCACCACAGGGGAGGATGAGCAGTTCTTC. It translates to CASTTGEDEQFF.

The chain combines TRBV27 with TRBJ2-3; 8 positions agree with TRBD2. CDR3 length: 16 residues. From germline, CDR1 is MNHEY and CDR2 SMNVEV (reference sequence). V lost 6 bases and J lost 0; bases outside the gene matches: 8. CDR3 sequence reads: CASRDRLALSTDTQYF. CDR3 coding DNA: TGTGCCAGCAGGGATAGACTAGCGCTAAGCACAGATACGCAGTATTTT.

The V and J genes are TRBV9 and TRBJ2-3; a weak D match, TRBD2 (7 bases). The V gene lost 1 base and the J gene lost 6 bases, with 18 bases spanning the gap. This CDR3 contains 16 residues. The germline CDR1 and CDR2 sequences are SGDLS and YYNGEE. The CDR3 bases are TGTGCCAGCAGCGTAACGGGGGGCGGGGCGACGGATACGCAGTATTTT. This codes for CASSVTGGGATDTQYF.

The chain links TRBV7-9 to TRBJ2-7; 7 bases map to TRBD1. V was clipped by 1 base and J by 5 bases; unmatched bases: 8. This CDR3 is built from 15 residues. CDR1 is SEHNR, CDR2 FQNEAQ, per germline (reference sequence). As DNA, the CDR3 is TGTGCCAGCAGCTTAGACCAGGGGGTTTGGGACGAGCAGTACTTC. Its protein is CASSLDQGVWDEQYF.

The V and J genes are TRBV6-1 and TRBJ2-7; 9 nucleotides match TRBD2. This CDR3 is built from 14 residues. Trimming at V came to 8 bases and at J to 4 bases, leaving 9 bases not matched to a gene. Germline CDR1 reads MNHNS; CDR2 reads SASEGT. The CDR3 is CASGIAGAVYEQYF. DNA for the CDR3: TGTGCCAGCGGGATAGCGGGAGCAGTTTACGAGCAGTACTTC.

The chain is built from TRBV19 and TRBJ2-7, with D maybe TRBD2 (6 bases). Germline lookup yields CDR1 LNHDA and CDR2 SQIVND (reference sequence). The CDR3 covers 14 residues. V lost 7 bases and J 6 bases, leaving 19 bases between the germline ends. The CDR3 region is CASNHRIGGAEQYF. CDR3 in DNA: TGTGCCAGTAACCATAGAATAGGAGGGGCCGAGCAGTACTTC. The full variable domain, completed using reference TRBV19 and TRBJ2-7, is DGGITQSPKYLFRKEGQNVTLSCEQNLNHDAMYWYRQDPGQGLRLIYYSQIVNDFQKGDIAEGYSVSREKKESFPLTVTSAQKNPTAFYLCASNHRIGGAEQYFGPGTRLTVT.

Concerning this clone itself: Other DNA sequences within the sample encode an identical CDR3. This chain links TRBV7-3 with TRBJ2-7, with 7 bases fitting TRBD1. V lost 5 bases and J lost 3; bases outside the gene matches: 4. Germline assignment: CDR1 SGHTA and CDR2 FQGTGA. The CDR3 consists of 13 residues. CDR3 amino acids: CASSLRQGYEQYF. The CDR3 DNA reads TGTGCCAGCAGCCTAAGACAGGGCTACGAGCAGTACTTC.

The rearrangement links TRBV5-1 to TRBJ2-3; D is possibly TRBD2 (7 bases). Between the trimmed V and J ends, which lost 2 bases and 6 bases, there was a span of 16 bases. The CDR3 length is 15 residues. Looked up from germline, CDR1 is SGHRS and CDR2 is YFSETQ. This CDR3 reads CASSLIAGAQDTQYF. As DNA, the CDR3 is TGCGCCAGCAGCTTAATCGCGGGGGCACAGGATACGCAGTATTTT. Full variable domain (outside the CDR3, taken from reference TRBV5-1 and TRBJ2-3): KAGVTQTPRYLIKTRGQQVTLSCSPISGHRSVSWYQQTPGQGLQFLFEYFSETQRNKGNFPGRFSGRQFSNSRSEMNVSTLELGDSALYLCASSLIAGAQDTQYFGPGTRLTVL.

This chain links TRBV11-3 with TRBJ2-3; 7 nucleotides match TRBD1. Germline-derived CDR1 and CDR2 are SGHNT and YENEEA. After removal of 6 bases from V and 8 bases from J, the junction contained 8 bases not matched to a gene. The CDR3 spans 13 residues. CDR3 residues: CASSFGTVGTQYF. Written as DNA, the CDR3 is TGTGCCAGCAGTTTCGGGACAGTTGGTACGCAGTATTTT. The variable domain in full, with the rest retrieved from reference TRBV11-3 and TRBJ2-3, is EAGVVQSPRYKIIEKKQPVAFWCNPISGHNTLYWYLQNLGQGPELLIRYENEEAVDDSQLPKDRFSAERLKGVDSTLKIQPAELGDSAVYLCASSFGTVGTQYFGPGTRLTVL.

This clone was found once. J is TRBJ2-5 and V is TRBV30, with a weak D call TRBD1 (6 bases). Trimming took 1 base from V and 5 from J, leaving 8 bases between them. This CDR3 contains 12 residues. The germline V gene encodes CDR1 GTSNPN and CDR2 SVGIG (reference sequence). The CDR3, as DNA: TGTGCCTGGAGTGGCCAGGGGGAGACCCAGTACTTC. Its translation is CAWSGQGETQYF.

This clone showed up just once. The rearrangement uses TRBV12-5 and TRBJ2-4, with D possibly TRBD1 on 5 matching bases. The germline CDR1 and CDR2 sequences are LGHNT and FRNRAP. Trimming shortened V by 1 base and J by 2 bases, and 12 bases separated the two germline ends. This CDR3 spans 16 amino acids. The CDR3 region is CASGLDFSGTKNIQYF. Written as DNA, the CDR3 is TGTGCTAGTGGTTTGGACTTCTCAGGGACCAAAAACATTCAGTACTTC.

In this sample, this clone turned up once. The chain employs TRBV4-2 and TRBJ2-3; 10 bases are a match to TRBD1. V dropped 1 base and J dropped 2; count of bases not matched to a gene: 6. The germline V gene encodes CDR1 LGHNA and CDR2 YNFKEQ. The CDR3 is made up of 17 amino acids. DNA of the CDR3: TGTGCCAGCAGCCAAGGGGGCGGGACAGGGGACACAGATACGCAGTATTTT. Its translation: CASSQGGGTGDTDTQYF.

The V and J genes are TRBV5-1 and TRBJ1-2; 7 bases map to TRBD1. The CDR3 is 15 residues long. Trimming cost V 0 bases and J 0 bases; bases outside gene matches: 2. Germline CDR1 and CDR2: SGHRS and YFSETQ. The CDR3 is CASSLGGTANYGYTF. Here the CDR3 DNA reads TGCGCCAGCAGCTTGGGAGGGACAGCTAACTATGGCTACACCTTC.

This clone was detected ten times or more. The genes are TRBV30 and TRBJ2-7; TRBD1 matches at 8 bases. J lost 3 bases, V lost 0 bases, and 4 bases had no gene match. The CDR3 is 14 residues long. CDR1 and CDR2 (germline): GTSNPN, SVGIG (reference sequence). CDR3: CAWSVSTGGYEQYF. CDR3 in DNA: TGTGCCTGGAGTGTAAGTACAGGGGGCTACGAGCAGTACTTC.

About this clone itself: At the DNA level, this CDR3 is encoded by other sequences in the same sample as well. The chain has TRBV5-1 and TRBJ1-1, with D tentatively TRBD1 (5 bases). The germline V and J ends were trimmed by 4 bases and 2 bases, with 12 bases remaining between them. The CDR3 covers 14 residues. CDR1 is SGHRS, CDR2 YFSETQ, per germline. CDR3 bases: TGCGCCAGCAGCGGTCAGGGAGGTAACACTGAAGCTTTCTTT. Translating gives CASSGQGGNTEAFF.

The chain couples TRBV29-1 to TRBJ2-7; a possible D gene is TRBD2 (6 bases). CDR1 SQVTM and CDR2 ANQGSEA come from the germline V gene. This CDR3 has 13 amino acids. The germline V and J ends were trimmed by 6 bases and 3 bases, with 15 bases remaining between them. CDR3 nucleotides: TGCAGCGTACGGGGGTCCCTAAGCTACGAGCAGTACTTC. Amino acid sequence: CSVRGSLSYEQYF.

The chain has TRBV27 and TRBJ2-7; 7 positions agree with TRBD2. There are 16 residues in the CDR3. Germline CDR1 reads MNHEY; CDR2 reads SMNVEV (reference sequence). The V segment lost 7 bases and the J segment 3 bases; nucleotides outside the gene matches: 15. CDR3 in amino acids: CASIRSLGREDYEQYF. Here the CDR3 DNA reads TGTGCCAGCATCCGATCCTTGGGGAGGGAAGACTACGAGCAGTACTTC.

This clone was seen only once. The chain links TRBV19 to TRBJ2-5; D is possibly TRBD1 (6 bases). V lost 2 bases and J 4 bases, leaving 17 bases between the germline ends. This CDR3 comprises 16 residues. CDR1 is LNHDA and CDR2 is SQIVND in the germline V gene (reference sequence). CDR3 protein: CASSISGTKLGETQYF. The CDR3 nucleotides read TGTGCCAGTAGTATATCAGGGACAAAACTCGGAGAGACCCAGTACTTC.

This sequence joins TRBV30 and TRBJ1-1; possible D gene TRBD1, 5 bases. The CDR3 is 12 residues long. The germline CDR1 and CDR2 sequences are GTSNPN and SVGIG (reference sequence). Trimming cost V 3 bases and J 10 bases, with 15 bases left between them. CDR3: CAWRLGQQGAFF. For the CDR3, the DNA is TGTGCCTGGAGGTTGGGTCAGCAGGGAGCTTTCTTT.